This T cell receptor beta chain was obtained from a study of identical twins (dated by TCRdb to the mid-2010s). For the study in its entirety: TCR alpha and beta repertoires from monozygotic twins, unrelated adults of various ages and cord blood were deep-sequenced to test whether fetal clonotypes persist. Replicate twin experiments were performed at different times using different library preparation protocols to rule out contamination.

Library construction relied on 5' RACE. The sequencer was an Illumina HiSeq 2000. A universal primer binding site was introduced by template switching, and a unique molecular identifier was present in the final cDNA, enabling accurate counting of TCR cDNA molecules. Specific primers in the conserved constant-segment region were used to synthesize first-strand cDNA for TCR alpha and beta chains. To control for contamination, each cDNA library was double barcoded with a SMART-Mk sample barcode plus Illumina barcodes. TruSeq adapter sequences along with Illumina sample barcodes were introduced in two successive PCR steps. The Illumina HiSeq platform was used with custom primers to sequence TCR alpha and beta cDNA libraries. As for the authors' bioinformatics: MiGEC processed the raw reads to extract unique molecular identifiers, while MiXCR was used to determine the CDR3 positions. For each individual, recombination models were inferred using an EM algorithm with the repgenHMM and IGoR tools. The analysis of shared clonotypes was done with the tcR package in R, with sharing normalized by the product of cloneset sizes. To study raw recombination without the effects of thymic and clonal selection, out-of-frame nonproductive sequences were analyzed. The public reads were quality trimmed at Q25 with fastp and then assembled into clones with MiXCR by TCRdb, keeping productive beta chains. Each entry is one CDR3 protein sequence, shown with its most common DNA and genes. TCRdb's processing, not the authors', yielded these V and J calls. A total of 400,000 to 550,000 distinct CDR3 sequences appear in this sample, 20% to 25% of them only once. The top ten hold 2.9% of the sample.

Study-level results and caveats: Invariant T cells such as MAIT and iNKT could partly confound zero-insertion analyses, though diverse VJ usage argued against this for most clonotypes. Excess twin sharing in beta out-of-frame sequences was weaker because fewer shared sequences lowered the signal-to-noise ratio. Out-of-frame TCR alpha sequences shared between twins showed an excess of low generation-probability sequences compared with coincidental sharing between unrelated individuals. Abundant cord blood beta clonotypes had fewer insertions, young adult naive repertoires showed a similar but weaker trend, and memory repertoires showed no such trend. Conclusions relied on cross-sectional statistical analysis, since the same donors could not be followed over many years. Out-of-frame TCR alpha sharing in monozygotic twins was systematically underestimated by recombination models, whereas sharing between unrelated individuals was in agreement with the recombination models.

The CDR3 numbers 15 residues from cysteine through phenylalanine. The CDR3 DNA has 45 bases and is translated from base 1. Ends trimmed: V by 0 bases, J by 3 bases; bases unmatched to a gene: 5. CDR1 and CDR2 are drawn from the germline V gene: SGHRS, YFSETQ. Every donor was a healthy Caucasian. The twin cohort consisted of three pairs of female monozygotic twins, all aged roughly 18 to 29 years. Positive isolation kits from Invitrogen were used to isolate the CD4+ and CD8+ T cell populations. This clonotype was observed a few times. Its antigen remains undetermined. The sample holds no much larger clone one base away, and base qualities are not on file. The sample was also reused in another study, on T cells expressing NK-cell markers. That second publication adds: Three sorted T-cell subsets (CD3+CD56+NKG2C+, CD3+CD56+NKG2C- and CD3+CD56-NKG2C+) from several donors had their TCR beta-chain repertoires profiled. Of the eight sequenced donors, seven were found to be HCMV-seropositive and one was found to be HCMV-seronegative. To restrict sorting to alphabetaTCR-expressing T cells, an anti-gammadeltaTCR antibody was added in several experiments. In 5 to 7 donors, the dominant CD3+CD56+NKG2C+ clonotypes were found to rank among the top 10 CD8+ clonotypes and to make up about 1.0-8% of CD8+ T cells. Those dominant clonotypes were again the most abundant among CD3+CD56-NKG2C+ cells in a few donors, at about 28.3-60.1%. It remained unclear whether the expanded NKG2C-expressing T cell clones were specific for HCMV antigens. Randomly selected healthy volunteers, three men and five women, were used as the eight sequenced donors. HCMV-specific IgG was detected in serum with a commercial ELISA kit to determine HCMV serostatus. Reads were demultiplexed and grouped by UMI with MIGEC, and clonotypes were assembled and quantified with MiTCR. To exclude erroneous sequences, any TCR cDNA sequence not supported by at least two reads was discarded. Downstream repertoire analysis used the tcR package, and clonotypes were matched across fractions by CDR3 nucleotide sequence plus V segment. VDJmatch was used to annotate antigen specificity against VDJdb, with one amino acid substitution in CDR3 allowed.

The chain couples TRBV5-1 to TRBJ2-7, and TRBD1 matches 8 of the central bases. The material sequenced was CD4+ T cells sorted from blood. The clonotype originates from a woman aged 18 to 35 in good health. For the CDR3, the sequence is CASSLGTGNIYEQYF. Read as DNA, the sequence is TGCGCCAGCAGCTTGGGGACAGGGAACATCTACGAGCAGTACTTC.